One and the same sample provided the 6 T cell receptor beta chains below, sequenced in a study of blood T cell repertoires in COVID-19. Assay: immunoSEQ multiplex PCR; the TCRdb copy retains only in-frame clones and omits some. The sample consists of approximately 97,000 clones, 85% of them appearing once. Specimen: peripheral blood. The source is an elderly man with acute or convalescent COVID-19.

The chain employs TRBV6-5 and TRBJ2-7; tentatively, D is TRBD2 (5 bases). Germline assignment: CDR1 MNHEY and CDR2 SVGAGI. The CDR3 spans 15 residues. Trimming removed 5 bases from V and 6 bases from J, with 20 bases in between. CDR3 residues: CASSPPLVGVAEQYF. The CDR3 DNA sequence: TGTGCCAGCAGTCCGCCTTTAGTGGGAGTTGCCGAGCAGTACTTC.

The chain has TRBV7-3 and TRBJ1-1; 8 nucleotides agree with TRBD1. The V segment lost 10 bases and the J segment 0 bases; nucleotides outside the gene matches: 10. The CDR3 is 15 residues long. The germline CDR1 and CDR2 sequences are SGHTA and FQGTGA. Written as DNA, the CDR3 is TGTGCCACCACACCCCAGGGGGCGGTGAACACTGAAGCTTTCTTT. It encodes CATTPQGAVNTEAFF.

The rearrangement joins TRBV4-2 to TRBJ1-6; TRBD1 is a possible D gene (6 bases). This CDR3 has 19 residues. V dropped 0 bases and J dropped 2 bases, with 17 bases sitting between them. Germline CDR1 and CDR2: LGHNA and YNFKEQ. CDR3 in DNA: TGTGCCAGCAGCCAAGATTTGCAGGACAGCCCTACCTATAATTCACCCCTCCACTTT. This codes for CASSQDLQDSPTYNSPLHF.

The chain employs TRBV11-2 and TRBJ2-2; TRBD2 agrees at 7 bases. Germline CDR1 SGHAT, CDR2 FQNNGV. V was pared by 6 bases and J by 2 bases, with 12 bases of the junction left unmatched. The CDR3 runs to 17 residues. The chain's CDR3 is CASREGLIAGNTGELFF. CDR3 in DNA: TGTGCCAGCAGGGAGGGGTTGATAGCGGGTAACACCGGGGAGCTGTTTTTT. The full variable domain, with the rest looked up from reference TRBV11-2 and TRBJ2-2, is EAGVAQSPRYKIIEKRQSVAFWCNPISGHATLYWYQQILGQGPKLLIQFQNNGVVDDSQLPKDRFSAERLKGVDSTLKIQPAKLEDSAVYLCASREGLIAGNTGELFFGEGSRLTVL.

The chain joins TRBV30 to TRBJ2-3, with a possible D match to TRBD2 (5 bases). The CDR3 runs to 15 residues. Trimming left V 0 bases short and J 1 base short, with 11 bases between. Germline V gene lookup returns CDR1 GTSNPN and CDR2 SVGIG (reference sequence). The CDR3 region is CAWSVLGSGTDTQYF. The CDR3 DNA reads TGTGCCTGGAGTGTACTAGGTTCGGGCACAGATACGCAGTATTTT. The full variable domain, rest sourced from reference TRBV30 and TRBJ2-3, is SQTIHQWPATLVQPVGSPLSLECTVEGTSNPNLYWYRQAAGRGLQLLFYSVGIGQISSEVPQNLSASRPQDRQFILSSKKLLLSDSGFYLCAWSVLGSGTDTQYFGPGTRLTVL.

In its sample, this clone was seen a few times. The chain employs TRBV5-1 and TRBJ1-4, with no clear D. V was trimmed by 4 bases and J by 2 bases, leaving 6 bases between them. There are 13 residues in the CDR3. Germline values: CDR1 SGHRS, CDR2 YFSETQ. The CDR3 reads CASSPVTNEKLFF. The CDR3 DNA reads as TGCGCCAGCAGCCCGGTTACTAATGAAAAACTGTTTTTT.